The 3 T cell receptor beta chains in this list originate from one sample, sequenced in a study of blood T cell repertoires in COVID-19. Generated by immunoSEQ multiplex PCR, the TCRdb table keeps only in-frame clones and is missing some. This sample yields 45,000 to 50,000 clones, of which roughly nine tenths are seen a single time; about 9% belongs to the top ten. Source material: peripheral blood. Receptor source: a human donor in a cohort sampled during active COVID-19.

The chain couples TRBV4-1 to TRBJ1-4; 8 bases align to TRBD1. V lost 2 bases, J lost 8 bases, and 22 bases stayed unmatched. The CDR3 covers 20 residues. Germline V gene sequence: CDR1 MGHRA, CDR2 YSYEKL. The CDR3 is CASSQTPSGQGSRRREKLFF. CDR3 DNA sequence: TGCGCCAGCAGCCAAACTCCATCCGGACAGGGAAGCCGGAGGAGAGAAAAACTGTTTTTT.

The chain combines TRBV30 with TRBJ2-7, with D tentatively TRBD2 (6 bases). The V gene's germline CDR1 is GTSNPN and CDR2 SVGIG (reference sequence). This CDR3 contains 12 residues. The V end lost 5 bases, the J end lost 4 bases, and 12 bases lay between the germline ends. Written as DNA, the CDR3 is TGTGCCTGGGCCGGGACTCCGTACGAGCAGTACTTC. Encoded protein: CAWAGTPYEQYF.

The chain has TRBV5-4 and TRBJ2-5, with TRBD2 matching over 15 bases. Germline CDR1 is SGHNT and CDR2 is YYREEE (reference sequence). The CDR3 runs to 18 residues. The V gene end was trimmed by 4 bases and the J gene end by 1 base; junction bases not matched to a gene: 8. CDR3 nucleotides: TGTGCCAGCAGCCTTGGACTAGCGGGGGGGCCGGGCCAAGAGACCCAGTACTTC. Protein sequence: CASSLGLAGGPGQETQYF.